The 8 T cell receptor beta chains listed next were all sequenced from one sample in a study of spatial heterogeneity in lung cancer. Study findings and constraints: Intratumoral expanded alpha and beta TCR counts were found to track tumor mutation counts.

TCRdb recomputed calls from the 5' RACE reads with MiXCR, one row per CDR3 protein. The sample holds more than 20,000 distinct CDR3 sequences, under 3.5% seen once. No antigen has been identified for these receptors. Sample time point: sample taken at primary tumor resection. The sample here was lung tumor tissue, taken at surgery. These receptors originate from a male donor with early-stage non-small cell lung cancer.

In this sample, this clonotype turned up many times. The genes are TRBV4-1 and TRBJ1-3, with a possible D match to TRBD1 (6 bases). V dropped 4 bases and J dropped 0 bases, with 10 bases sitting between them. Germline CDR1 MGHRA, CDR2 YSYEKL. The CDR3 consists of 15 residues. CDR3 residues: CASSPKDSSGNTIYF. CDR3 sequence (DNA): TGCGCCAGCAGCCCAAAGGACAGCTCTGGAAACACCATATATTTT.

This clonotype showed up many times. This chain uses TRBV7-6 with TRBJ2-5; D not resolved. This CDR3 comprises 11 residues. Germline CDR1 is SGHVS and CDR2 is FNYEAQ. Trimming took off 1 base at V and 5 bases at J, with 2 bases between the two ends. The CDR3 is CASSLVETQYF. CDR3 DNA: TGTGCCAGCAGCTTAGTCGAGACCCAGTACTTC. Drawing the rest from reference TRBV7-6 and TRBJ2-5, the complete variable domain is GAGVSQSPRYKVTKRGQDVALRCDPISGHVSLYWYRQALGQGPEFLTYFNYEAQQDKSGLPNDRFSAERPEGSISTLTIQRTEQRDSAMYRCASSLVETQYFGPGTRLLVL.

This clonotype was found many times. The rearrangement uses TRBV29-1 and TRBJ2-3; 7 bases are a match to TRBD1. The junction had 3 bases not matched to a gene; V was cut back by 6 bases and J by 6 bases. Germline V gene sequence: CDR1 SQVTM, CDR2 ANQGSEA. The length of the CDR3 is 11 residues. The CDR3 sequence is CSVQQGDTQYF. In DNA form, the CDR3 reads TGCAGCGTGCAACAGGGGGATACGCAGTATTTT.

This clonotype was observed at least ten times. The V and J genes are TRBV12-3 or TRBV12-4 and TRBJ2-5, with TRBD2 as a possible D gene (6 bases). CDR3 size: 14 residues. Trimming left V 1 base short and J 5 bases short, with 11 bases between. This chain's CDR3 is CASSLGLAMETQYF. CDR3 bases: TGTGCCAGCAGTTTAGGGCTAGCGATGGAGACCCAGTACTTC.

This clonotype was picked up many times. The CDR3 DNA is TGTGCCAGCAGCGGGGGCAGACATCAGCCCCAGCATTTT. Translation gives CASSGGRHQPQHF. The J gene is TRBJ1-5, the V gene TRBV14; TRBD1 might be the D (6 bases). Germline loops: CDR1 SGHDN, CDR2 FVKESK. CDR3 length: 13 residues. Trimming shortened V by 5 bases and J by 5 bases, and 10 bases separated the two germline ends. Drawing the rest from reference TRBV14 and TRBJ1-5, the complete variable domain is EAGVTQFPSHSVIEKGQTVTLRCDPISGHDNLYWYRRVMGKEIKFLLHFVKESKQDESGMPNNRFLAERTGGTYSTLKVQPAELEDSGVYFCASSGGRHQPQHFGDGTRLSIL.

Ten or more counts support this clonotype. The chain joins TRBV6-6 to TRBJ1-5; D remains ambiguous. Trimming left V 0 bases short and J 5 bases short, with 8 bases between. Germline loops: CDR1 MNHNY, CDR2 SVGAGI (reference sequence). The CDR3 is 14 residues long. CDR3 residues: CASSYSGRDQPQHF. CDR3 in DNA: TGTGCCAGCAGTTACTCAGGGAGGGATCAGCCCCAGCATTTT.

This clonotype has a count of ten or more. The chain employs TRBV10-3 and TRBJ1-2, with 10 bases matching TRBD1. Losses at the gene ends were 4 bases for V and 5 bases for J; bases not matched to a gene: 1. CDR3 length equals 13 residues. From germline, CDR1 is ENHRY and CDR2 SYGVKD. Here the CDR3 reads CAISGGQGYGYTF. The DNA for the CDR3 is TGTGCCATCAGTGGGGGACAGGGGTATGGCTACACCTTC.

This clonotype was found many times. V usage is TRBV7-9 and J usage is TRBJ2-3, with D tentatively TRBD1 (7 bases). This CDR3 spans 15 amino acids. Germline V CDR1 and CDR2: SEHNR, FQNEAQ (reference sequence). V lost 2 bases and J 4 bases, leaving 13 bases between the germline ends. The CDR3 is CASSLRGQGADTQYF. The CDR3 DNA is TGTGCCAGCAGCTTACGGGGGCAGGGGGCAGATACGCAGTATTTT.